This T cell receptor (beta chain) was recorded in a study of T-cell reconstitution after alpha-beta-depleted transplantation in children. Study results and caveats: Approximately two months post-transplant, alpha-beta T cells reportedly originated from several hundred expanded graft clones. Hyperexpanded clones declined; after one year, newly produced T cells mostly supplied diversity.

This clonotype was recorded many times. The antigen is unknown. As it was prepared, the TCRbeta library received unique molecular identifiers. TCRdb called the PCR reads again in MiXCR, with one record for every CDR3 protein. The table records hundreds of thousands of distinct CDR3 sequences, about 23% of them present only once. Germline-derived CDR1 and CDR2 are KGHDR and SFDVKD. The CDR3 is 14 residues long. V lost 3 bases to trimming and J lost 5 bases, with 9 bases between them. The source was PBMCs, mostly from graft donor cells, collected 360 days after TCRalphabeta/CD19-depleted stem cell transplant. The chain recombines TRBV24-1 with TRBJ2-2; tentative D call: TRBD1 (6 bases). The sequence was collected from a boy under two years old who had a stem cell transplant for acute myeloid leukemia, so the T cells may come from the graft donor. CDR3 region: CATSDPRGTGELFF. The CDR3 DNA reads TGTGCCACCAGTGATCCCAGGGGAACCGGGGAGCTGTTTTTT.